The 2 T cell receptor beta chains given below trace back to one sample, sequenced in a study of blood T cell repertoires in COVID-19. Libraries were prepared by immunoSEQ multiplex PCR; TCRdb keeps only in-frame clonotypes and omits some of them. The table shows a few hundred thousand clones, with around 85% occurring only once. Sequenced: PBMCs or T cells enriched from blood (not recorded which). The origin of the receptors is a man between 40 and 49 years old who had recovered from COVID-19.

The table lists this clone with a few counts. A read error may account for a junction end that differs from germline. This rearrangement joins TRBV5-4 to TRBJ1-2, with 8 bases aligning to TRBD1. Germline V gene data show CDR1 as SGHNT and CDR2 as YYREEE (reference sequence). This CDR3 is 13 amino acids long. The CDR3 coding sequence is TGTGCCAGCAGCGAACAGACAGGGGAAGGCTGCACCTTC. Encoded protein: CASSEQTGEGCTF.

The CDR3: CATSDPRGSGANVLTF. Written as DNA, the CDR3 is TGTGCCACCAGTGATCCCAGGGGCTCTGGGGCCAACGTCCTGACTTTC. This chain links TRBV24-1 with TRBJ2-6; D is possibly TRBD1 (6 bases). The CDR3 is 16 residues long. Germline CDR1 is KGHDR and CDR2 is SFDVKD. Trimming stripped 3 bases from V and 0 bases from J, with 8 bases between.